These T cell receptor beta chains were read from a single sample in a study of T cells in Graves' hyperthyroidism and ophthalmopathy. TCRdb processed the multiplex PCR reads anew with MiXCR; each CDR3 protein has one entry. The sample consists of some 570,000 distinct CDR3 sequences, 14% of them appearing once. Sequencing was done on a sample of blood. The receptors stem from a woman between 18 and 30 years old with Graves' ophthalmopathy. CDR3s include the opening cysteine and the closing phenylalanine or tryptophan. The order of the fields is clone size, V gene, J gene, D gene, CDR3 DNA, CDR3 protein. D genes are given only for firm matches. Not all rows give a size; the values are once, few, many and, for expanded clones, a class.

clone size: many; V gene: TRBV2; J gene: TRBJ2-2; D gene: -; CDR3 DNA: TGTGCCAGCAGACGAGAGGGGAACACCGGGGAGCTGTTTTTT; CDR3 protein: CASRREGNTGELFF
clone size: -; V gene: TRBV5-6; J gene: TRBJ2-5; D gene: -; CDR3 DNA: TGTGCCAGCGCATGTTGGGAGGGGGTCCAAGAGACCCAGTACTTC; CDR3 protein: CASACWEGVQETQYF
clone size: many; V gene: TRBV9; J gene: TRBJ2-1; D gene: -; CDR3 DNA: TGTGCCAGCAGCCCTCGACTAGTACCCTACAATGAGCAGTTCTTC; CDR3 protein: CASSPRLVPYNEQFF
clone size: -; V gene: TRBV10-3; J gene: TRBJ1-1; D gene: -; CDR3 DNA: TGTGCCAACAGACAGGTACCGAACACTGAAGCTTTCTTT; CDR3 protein: CANRQVPNTEAFF
clone size: many; V gene: TRBV12-3/TRBV12-4; J gene: TRBJ1-5; D gene: -; CDR3 DNA: TGTGCCAGCAGTTCTAAACAGGGCCATTCCCAGCATTTT; CDR3 protein: CASSSKQGHSQHF
clone size: few; V gene: TRBV30; J gene: TRBJ1-5; D gene: TRBD1; CDR3 DNA: TGTGCCTGGAATTCAGGGGGCTATCGCAATCAGCCCCAGCATTTT; CDR3 protein: CAWNSGGYRNQPQHF
clone size: few; V gene: TRBV24-1; J gene: TRBJ2-3; D gene: -; CDR3 DNA: TGTGCCACCAGTGCTAACACAGATACGCAGTATTTT; CDR3 protein: CATSANTDTQYF
clone size: -; V gene: TRBV30; J gene: TRBJ2-6; D gene: -; CDR3 DNA: TGTGCCTGGACTCGGGGCCCTGGGGCCAACGTCCTGACTTTC; CDR3 protein: CAWTRGPGANVLTF
clone size: -; V gene: TRBV10-3; J gene: TRBJ2-2; D gene: -; CDR3 DNA: TGTGCCATCAGTCCCGCTCTAGCAGGCGGGGAGCTGTTTTTT; CDR3 protein: CAISPALAGGELFF
clone size: few; V gene: TRBV20-1; J gene: TRBJ1-2; D gene: -; CDR3 DNA: TGCAGTGCTAGAGGAGGAGCGTTCGGGGGCTATGGCTACACCTTC; CDR3 protein: CSARGGAFGGYGYTF
clone size: few; V gene: TRBV5-1; J gene: TRBJ1-2; D gene: TRBD1; CDR3 DNA: TGCGCCAGCAGCTTCGCCGGGACAGGGGATGGCTACACCTTC; CDR3 protein: CASSFAGTGDGYTF
clone size: many; V gene: TRBV12-3/TRBV12-4; J gene: TRBJ1-1; D gene: TRBD1; CDR3 DNA: TGTGCCAGCAGTTTCCGGACAGGATTTGAAGCTTTCTTT; CDR3 protein: CASSFRTGFEAFF